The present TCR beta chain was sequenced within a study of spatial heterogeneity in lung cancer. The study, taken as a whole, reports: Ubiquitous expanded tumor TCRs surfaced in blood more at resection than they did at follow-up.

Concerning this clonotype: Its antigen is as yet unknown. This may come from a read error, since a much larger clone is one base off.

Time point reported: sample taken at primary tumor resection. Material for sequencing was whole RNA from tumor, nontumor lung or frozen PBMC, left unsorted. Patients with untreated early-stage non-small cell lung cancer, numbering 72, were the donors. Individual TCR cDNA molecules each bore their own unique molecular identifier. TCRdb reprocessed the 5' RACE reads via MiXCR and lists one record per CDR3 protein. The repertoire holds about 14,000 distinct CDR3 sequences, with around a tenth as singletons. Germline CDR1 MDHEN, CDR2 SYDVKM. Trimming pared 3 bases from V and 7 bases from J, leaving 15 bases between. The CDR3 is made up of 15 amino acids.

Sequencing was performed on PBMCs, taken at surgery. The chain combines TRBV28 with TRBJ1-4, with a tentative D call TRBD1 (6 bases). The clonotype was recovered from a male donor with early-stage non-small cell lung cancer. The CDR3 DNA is TGTGCCAGCAGTTTGTTAAGCCCGGGGGCTGAAAAACTGTTTTTT. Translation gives CASSLLSPGAEKLFF. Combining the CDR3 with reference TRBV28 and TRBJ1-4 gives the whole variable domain DVKVTQSSRYLVKRTGEKVFLECVQDMDHENMFWYRQDPGLGLRLIYFSYDVKMKEKGDIPEGYSVSREKKERFSLILESASTNQTSMYLCASSLLSPGAEKLFFGSGTQLSVL.